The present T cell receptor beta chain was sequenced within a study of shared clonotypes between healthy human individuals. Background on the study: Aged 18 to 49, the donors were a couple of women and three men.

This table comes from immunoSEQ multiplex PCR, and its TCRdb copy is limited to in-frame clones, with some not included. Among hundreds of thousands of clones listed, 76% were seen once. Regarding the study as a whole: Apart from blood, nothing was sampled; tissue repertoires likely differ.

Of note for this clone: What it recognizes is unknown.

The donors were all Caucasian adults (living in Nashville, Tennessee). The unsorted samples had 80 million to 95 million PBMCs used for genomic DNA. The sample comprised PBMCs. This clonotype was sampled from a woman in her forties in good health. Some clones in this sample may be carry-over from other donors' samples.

The CDR3 DNA sequence: TGTGCCAGCAGCGTCCACCTAGCAGGGGTGAATGAGCAGTTCTTC. Translating it yields CASSVHLAGVNEQFF. The V and J genes are TRBV7-9 and TRBJ2-1, with D perhaps TRBD1 (6 bases). Per the germline V gene, CDR1 is SEHNR and CDR2 is FQNEAQ (reference sequence). Trimming pared 5 bases from V and 7 bases from J, leaving 18 bases between. This CDR3 region has 15 residues.